These 6 T cell receptor beta chains were all obtained from the same sample, sequenced in a study of blood T cell repertoires in COVID-19. Data came from immunoSEQ multiplex PCR; TCRdb stores just in-frame clones and leaves some out. The sample includes fewer than 200,000 clones, roughly 91% of them seen just once. The sequencing sample was made of peripheral blood. The receptors come from a man aged 40-49 years with active or convalescent COVID-19.

CDR3 nucleotide sequence: TGTGCCAGCAGCAGTCCCGGGACAGGGGTTAACTATGGCTACACCTTC. Amino acids: CASSSPGTGVNYGYTF. The V call is TRBV5-4, the J call TRBJ1-2; TRBD1 agrees at 10 bases. The CDR3 is made up of 16 amino acids. Germline trimming cut 4 bases from V and 1 base from J; bases unmatched to any gene: 7. The germline V gene has CDR1 SGHNT and CDR2 YYREEE (reference sequence).

This clone turned up a few times. V usage is TRBV7-9 and J usage is TRBJ2-3; the match to TRBD2 covers 7 bases. The V and J ends lost 6 bases and 3 bases, in that order; junction bases with no gene match: 12. Germline loops: CDR1 SEHNR, CDR2 FQNEAQ (reference sequence). This CDR3 contains 16 residues. In nucleotides, the CDR3 is TGTGCCAGCAGTCCAATGGGTACTAGCGTGACAGATACGCAGTATTTT. This translates into CASSPMGTSVTDTQYF.

V is TRBV9 and J is TRBJ2-1, with a possible D match to TRBD1 (5 bases). The germline CDR1 and CDR2 sequences are SGDLS and YYNGEE. This CDR3 spans 14 amino acids. With 6 bases removed from V and 1 base from J, the gap between germline ends came to 11 bases. DNA for the CDR3: TGTGCCAGCACCCAGGACACTTCCTACAATGAGCAGTTCTTC. Protein sequence: CASTQDTSYNEQFF.

J is TRBJ1-3 and V is TRBV19; D perhaps matches TRBD1 (6 bases). Trimming cost V 4 bases and J 4 bases, with 8 bases left between them. The length of the CDR3 is 13 residues. Germline V gene lookup returns CDR1 LNHDA and CDR2 SQIVND (reference sequence). CDR3: CASSTDRGNTIYF. As DNA, the CDR3 is TGTGCCAGTAGTACAGACAGGGGAAACACCATATATTTT.

The chain couples TRBV7-9 to TRBJ1-2, with TRBD1 as a possible D gene (5 bases). The CDR3 sequence is 17 residues long. The germline V gene encodes CDR1 SEHNR and CDR2 FQNEAQ (reference sequence). V was shortened by 2 bases and J by 1 base, with 17 bases between the two germline ends. Written as DNA, the CDR3 is TGTGCCAGCAGCTTACCGGGATTGGGGGGGTATAACTATGGCTACACCTTC. Encoded protein: CASSLPGLGGYNYGYTF.

The V and J genes are TRBV11-2 and TRBJ1-1, with TRBD1 as a possible D gene (6 bases). The CDR3 covers 14 residues. Trimming shortened V by 5 bases and J by 5 bases, and 15 bases separated the two germline ends. The germline V gene has CDR1 SGHAT and CDR2 FQNNGV. The CDR3 DNA reads as TGTGCCAGCAGCGTGGGGGGGCTGGGTACTGAAGCTTTCTTT. This sequence encodes CASSVGGLGTEAFF.